One sample yielded the 29 T cell receptor beta chains listed below, sequenced in a study of T-cell memory formation after mild COVID-19. TCRdb itself ran the 5' RACE reads through MiXCR, one entry per CDR3 protein. The sample yields about 110,000 distinct CDR3 sequences, 12% seen once. The material sequenced was PBMCs or a T cell subset sorted from them (not recorded which). The source of these receptors is an adult woman who had mild COVID-19 (a few samples of this study predate the infection). Cell type and time point are not known.

The chain combines TRBV6-2 or TRBV6-3 with TRBJ2-7, with 7 nucleotides matching TRBD2. The CDR3 runs 12 residues. J gave up 3 bases and V 5 bases, and 1 base lay outside the gene matches. CDR1 MNHEY and CDR2 SVGEGT come from the germline V gene. The CDR3 loop is CASSRGDYEQYF. The CDR3 DNA is TGTGCCAGCAGTCGGGGGGACTACGAGCAGTACTTC.

This clonotype was counted between two and nine times. The rearrangement uses TRBV5-1 and TRBJ2-7; D is unresolved. This CDR3 has 14 amino acids. The V end lost 1 base, the J end lost 0 bases, and 8 bases lay between the germline ends. CDR1 is SGHRS and CDR2 is YFSETQ in the germline V gene. CDR3: CASSLFEFSYEQYF. For the CDR3, the DNA is TGCGCCAGCAGCTTGTTCGAATTCTCCTACGAGCAGTACTTC.

This rearrangement joins TRBV5-1 to TRBJ2-4; D unresolved. CDR3 length: 16 residues. CDR1 SGHRS and CDR2 YFSETQ come from the germline V gene. Trimming shortened V by 4 bases and J by 0 bases, and 14 bases separated the two germline ends. For the CDR3, the DNA is TGCGCCAGCAGCGAACCGAACTTAGTAGCCAAAAACATTCAGTACTTC. It specifies CASSEPNLVAKNIQYF.

This clonotype was counted between two and nine times. This chain uses TRBV20-1 with TRBJ1-2; TRBD1 aligns across 9 bases. CDR1 DFQATT and CDR2 SNEGSKA come from the germline V gene (reference sequence). The CDR3 extends over 16 amino acids. With 0 bases clipped from V and 3 bases from J, the junction kept 8 bases outside the gene matches. The CDR3 spells CSARDHRTGEHYGYTF. The DNA for the CDR3 is TGCAGTGCTAGAGACCATCGGACAGGGGAGCACTATGGCTACACCTTC.

This clonotype was observed a handful of times. This chain joins TRBV5-4 and TRBJ1-1; TRBD1 is a possible D gene (6 bases). The germline V gene has CDR1 SGHNT and CDR2 YYREEE (reference sequence). This CDR3 spans 15 amino acids. Between the trimmed V and J ends, which lost 5 bases and 2 bases, there was a span of 16 bases. In DNA, the CDR3 is TGTGCCAGCAGTTTTCAGGGGCCCCTCAACACTGAAGCTTTCTTT. Protein: CASSFQGPLNTEAFF.

The chain's CDR3 is CASSLDPQASGGVTDTQYF. CDR3 DNA: TGTGCCAGCAGCTTAGATCCCCAGGCTAGCGGGGGGGTTACAGATACGCAGTATTTT. The rearrangement uses TRBV7-8 and TRBJ2-3, with TRBD2 matching over 12 bases. CDR1 SGHVS and CDR2 FQNEAQ come from the germline V gene. Trimming cost V 1 base and J 3 bases; bases outside gene matches: 11. The CDR3 is made up of 19 amino acids.

V is TRBV10-3 and J is TRBJ2-1; weak D call: TRBD2 (6 bases). The CDR3 spans 14 residues. Germline lookup yields CDR1 ENHRY and CDR2 SYGVKD. V lost 4 bases, J lost 5 bases, and 12 bases lay in between. In nucleotides, the CDR3 is TGTGCCATCAGTGGCCGGGACTCTAACAATGAGCAGTTCTTC. Its protein product is CAISGRDSNNEQFF.

This clonotype turned up a few times. The chain uses TRBV12-3 or TRBV12-4 and TRBJ1-5; the D gene is possibly TRBD1 (6 bases). The CDR3 loop spans 14 amino acids. The V end lost 5 bases, the J end lost 7 bases, and 15 bases lay between the germline ends. The CDR3 region has the DNA TGTGCCAGCAGTCCCGGGGGGGCCGGCCAGCCCCAGCATTTT. Translated, it gives CASSPGGAGQPQHF.

The gene calls are TRBV29-1 and TRBJ2-7; the D call may be TRBD1 or TRBD2 (5 bases each). From germline, CDR1 is SQVTM and CDR2 ANQGSEA. The CDR3 totals 15 residues. Trimming took off 3 bases at V and 4 bases at J, with 19 bases between the two ends. The CDR3 region has the DNA TGCAGCGTTGAGGGGGACGAGAGGGCCGGTTACGAGCAGTACTTC. Its protein is CSVEGDERAGYEQYF.

The chain couples TRBV20-1 to TRBJ2-6, with 12 bases lining up with TRBD1. V lost 6 bases to trimming and J lost 4 bases; unmatched junction nucleotides: 7. CDR3 length: 16 amino acids. Germline CDR1 is DFQATT and CDR2 is SNEGSKA (reference sequence). DNA for the CDR3: TGCAGTGCCCTGGGACAGGGGGCGACCGGGGCCAACGTCCTGACTTTC. Protein sequence: CSALGQGATGANVLTF.

This clonotype was counted between two and nine times. This chain joins TRBV4-2 and TRBJ2-1; D gene ambiguous. The germline V and J ends were trimmed by 0 bases and 4 bases, with 7 bases remaining between them. This CDR3 comprises 14 residues. Germline CDR1 LGHNA, CDR2 YNFKEQ. DNA of the CDR3: TGTGCCAGCAGCCAAGATCGGCTATACAATGAGCAGTTCTTC. Translated, it gives CASSQDRLYNEQFF.

The chain has TRBV7-2 and TRBJ2-3, with D maybe TRBD1 (6 bases). The CDR3 extends over 15 amino acids. Germline V gives CDR1 SGHTA, CDR2 FQGNSA. Trimming removed 5 bases at V and 2 bases at J, with 14 bases between. CDR3 coding DNA: TGTGCCAGCAGCCCCGGTGGGGGCCCCACAGATACGCAGTATTTT. It specifies CASSPGGGPTDTQYF. Full variable domain (outside the CDR3, taken from reference TRBV7-2 and TRBJ2-3): GAGVSQSPSNKVTEKGKDVELRCDPISGHTALYWYRQSLGQGLEFLIYFQGNSAPDKSGLPSDRFSAERTGGSVSTLTIQRTQQEDSAVYLCASSPGGGPTDTQYFGPGTRLTVL.

This clonotype was counted at least ten times. The chain is built from TRBV4-1 and TRBJ2-7; D ambiguous. The CDR3 runs to 15 residues. V lost 0 bases and J lost 1, with 10 bases in between. Looked up from germline, CDR1 is MGHRA and CDR2 is YSYEKL. CDR3 protein: CASSQDLQESYEQYF. As DNA, the CDR3 is TGCGCCAGCAGCCAAGATCTGCAGGAGTCCTACGAGCAGTACTTC.

The table lists this clonotype with a few counts. V and J are TRBV20-1 and TRBJ1-2; D is ambiguous. The CDR3 runs 14 residues. From germline, CDR1 is DFQATT and CDR2 SNEGSKA (reference sequence). Trimming left V 0 bases short and J 0 bases short, with 8 bases between. In DNA form, the CDR3 reads TGCAGTGCTAGAGATCCCGACGCTAACTATGGCTACACCTTC. Encoded protein: CSARDPDANYGYTF.

This chain connects TRBV20-1 to TRBJ2-7; 7 nucleotides match TRBD1. The CDR3 extends over 13 amino acids. Germline-derived CDR1 and CDR2 are DFQATT and SNEGSKA (reference sequence). The V gene end was trimmed by 1 base and the J gene end by 2 bases; junction bases not matched to a gene: 2. CDR3 coding DNA: TGCAGTGCTAGAGGGGACAGCACCTACGAGCAGTACTTC. Translating gives CSARGDSTYEQYF.

V gene TRBV20-1 combines with J gene TRBJ2-7; no definite D call. Germline V lookup: CDR1 DFQATT, CDR2 SNEGSKA (reference sequence). The CDR3 loop spans 17 amino acids. DNA for the CDR3: TGCAGCCCCTCTCGAATACAAGGGAACACCAACCCCTACGAGCAGTACTTC. Its protein is CSPSRIQGNTNPYEQYF.

The rearrangement joins TRBV6-5 to TRBJ2-5; 7 bases are a match to TRBD1. The germline gives CDR1 MNHEY, CDR2 SVGAGI. CDR3 length: 14 amino acids. V was pared by 6 bases and J by 3 bases, with 7 bases of the junction left unmatched. The CDR3 DNA reads TGTGCCAGCAGGGGTGACAGGGTAGAAGAGACCCAGTACTTC. Protein: CASRGDRVEETQYF.

This clonotype was picked up a small number of times. The chain combines TRBV18 with TRBJ2-3; D not certain. The CDR3 length is 13 residues. The V end lost 2 bases, the J end lost 6 bases, and 9 bases lay between the germline ends. CDR1 is KGHSH and CDR2 is LQKENI in the germline V gene. CDR3: CASSPLFSDTQYF. The CDR3 nucleotides are TGTGCCAGCTCACCATTGTTTTCCGATACGCAGTATTTT.

This clonotype was counted at least ten times. V and J are TRBV15 and TRBJ2-7; 7 bases align to TRBD1. V lost 7 bases, J lost 0 bases, and 6 bases stayed unmatched. Germline V gene lookup returns CDR1 LNHNV and CDR2 YYDKDF (reference sequence). This CDR3 is 14 amino acids long. CDR3 sequence reads: CATKEGASSYEQYF. CDR3 DNA: TGTGCCACCAAAGAGGGGGCCAGCTCCTACGAGCAGTACTTC.

There are many counts of this clonotype. The chain carries TRBV5-1 and TRBJ2-7, with a possible D match to TRBD2 (6 bases). The V gene's germline CDR1 is SGHRS and CDR2 YFSETQ. V dropped 5 bases and J dropped 7 bases, with 28 bases sitting between them. This CDR3 region has 17 residues. The DNA for the CDR3 is TGCGCCAGCAGGGACCGGGTGGAGGGCAGAGGCATCCGAGAGCAGTACTTC. Translating gives CASRDRVEGRGIREQYF.

CDR3 loop: CASSPDRGGEAFF. The CDR3 region has the DNA TGTGCCAGCAGCCCCGACAGGGGGGGTGAAGCTTTCTTT. The rearrangement uses TRBV6-6 and TRBJ1-1, with 9 positions matching TRBD1. CDR1 MNHNY and CDR2 SVGAGI come from the germline V gene (reference sequence). There are 13 residues in the CDR3. V dropped 6 bases and J dropped 7; count of bases not matched to a gene: 6.

This clonotype was picked up many times. The V and J genes are TRBV7-2 and TRBJ2-1, with a possible D match to TRBD2 (5 bases). The CDR3 spans 15 residues. Germline CDR1 reads SGHTA; CDR2 reads FQGNSA. Deletions cut 3 bases from V and 3 bases from J, with 12 bases between. The CDR3 DNA reads as TGTGCCAGCAGCTTGTCTCTAGCCGACTACAATGAGCAGTTCTTC. Translated: CASSLSLADYNEQFF.

The rearrangement joins TRBV7-6 to TRBJ2-1, with a possible D match to TRBD2 (5 bases). The CDR3 runs 15 residues. Between the trimmed V and J ends, which lost 2 bases and 6 bases, there was a span of 14 bases. From germline, CDR1 is SGHVS and CDR2 FNYEAQ. Written as DNA, the CDR3 is TGTGCCAGCAGCTTATCCGCGGGCGGCACCAATGAGCAGTTCTTC. It is translated as CASSLSAGGTNEQFF. The full variable domain, in which reference TRBV7-6 and TRBJ2-1 provide the parts outside the CDR3, is GAGVSQSPRYKVTKRGQDVALRCDPISGHVSLYWYRQALGQGPEFLTYFNYEAQQDKSGLPNDRFSAERPEGSISTLTIQRTEQRDSAMYRCASSLSAGGTNEQFFGPGTRLTVL.

The chain has TRBV20-1 and TRBJ2-1; D might be TRBD1 (6 bases). V shed 3 bases and J shed 5 bases, with 14 bases lying between them. Germline V gene data show CDR1 as DFQATT and CDR2 as SNEGSKA (reference sequence). The CDR3 has 14 amino acids. CDR3 sequence (DNA): TGCAGTGCTAGGGGGCAGGGGATCAACAATGAGCAGTTCTTC. This gives the protein CSARGQGINNEQFF.

The CDR3 sequence is CASSLSLGTLAVSSPLHF. CDR3 DNA sequence: TGTGCCAGCAGTTTATCACTCGGGACACTCGCGGTCAGTTCACCCCTCCACTTT. The J gene is TRBJ1-6, the V gene TRBV27, with D tentatively TRBD1 (6 bases). Per germline, CDR1 MNHEY and CDR2 SMNVEV (reference sequence). The length of the CDR3 is 18 residues. Trimming removed 0 bases from V and 9 bases from J, with 21 bases in between.

In the case of this clonotype: The CDR3 does not end in the conserved phenylalanine or tryptophan, so this is likely a read error. It is unclear where the CDR3 begins or ends on the DNA, so no DNA is shown, and the CDR3 is as TCRdb lists it. The genes are TRBV9 and TRBJ2-1; the table names TRBD2, a call not compared with the DNA. Germline V gene sequence: CDR1 SGDLS, CDR2 YYNGEE. A total of 9 residues make up the CDR3, ends included. The CDR3 loop is CASSSPDRP.

V is TRBV7-8 and J is TRBJ1-1, with a weak D call TRBD1 (6 bases). Germline V gene sequence: CDR1 SGHVS, CDR2 FQNEAQ. V was shortened by 6 bases and J by 10 bases, with 24 bases between the two germline ends. The CDR3 spans 15 residues. The CDR3 region has the DNA TGTGCCAGCAGTTTTAGTAGCGACAACAGGGAGGTAGCTTTCTTT. Translated, it gives CASSFSSDNREVAFF. Together with reference TRBV7-8 and TRBJ1-1, the CDR3 gives the full variable domain: GAGVSQSPRYKVAKRGQDVALRCDPISGHVSLFWYQQALGQGPEFLTYFQNEAQLDKSGLPSDRFFAERPEGSVSTLKIQRTQQEDSAVYLCASSFSSDNREVAFFGQGTRLTVV.

A few counts support this clonotype. The chain is built from TRBV7-9 and TRBJ1-1, with D possibly being TRBD1 (6 bases). The CDR3 has 13 amino acids. Trimming removed 5 bases from V and 8 bases from J, with 15 bases in between. Germline CDR1 SEHNR, CDR2 FQNEAQ (reference sequence). The CDR3 nucleotides are TGTGCCAGCAGCCAAGGGGGGCTTAGAGAAGCTTTCTTT. This translates into CASSQGGLREAFF.

This clonotype was seen a few times. The CDR3 loop reads CASSQGGTGDYEQYF. The CDR3 region has the DNA TGTGCCAGCAGCCAAGGAGGGACAGGGGACTACGAGCAGTACTTC. This chain joins TRBV4-2 and TRBJ2-7, with 10 positions matching TRBD1. CDR1 is LGHNA, CDR2 YNFKEQ, per germline. V shed 1 base, J shed 3 bases, and the junction held 3 bases outside the gene matches. This CDR3 contains 15 residues.